This TCR beta chain was profiled in a study of T cell responses to AZD1222 COVID-19 vaccine. CDR1 MNHEY and CDR2 SVGAGI come from the germline V gene. The CDR3 covers 12 residues. The V end lost 5 bases, the J end lost 7 bases, and 8 bases lay between the germline ends. Libraries were prepared by immunoSEQ multiplex PCR; TCRdb keeps only in-frame clonotypes and omits some of them. The table shows roughly 150,000 clones, with about nine tenths occurring only once. The source material was peripheral blood, sampled 28 days after the second AZD1222 dose. V is TRBV6-5 and J is TRBJ2-2; perhaps TRBD1 as D (6 bases). The clonotype comes from an adult who received the AZD1222 COVID-19 vaccine. CDR3 region: CASSIQGGELFF. The CDR3, as DNA: TGTGCCAGCAGTATACAGGGCGGGGAGCTGTTTTTT.